The TCR beta chain described here comes from a study of T cell responses to AZD1222 COVID-19 vaccine. Overall study: Timing groups of about 4 and about 12 weeks for second doses were pooled.

Points on this clone: Antigen unknown.

This CDR3 region has 19 residues. With V trimmed by 1 base and J by 0 bases, 8 bases remained unmatched. Per germline, CDR1 SGHTA and CDR2 FQGTGA. Overall study results and limits: Repertoires were obtained only post-peak T cell response. CD4 TCRs linked to vaccination spanned spike, dominating at 160-218 and 743-854. Reports say nearly half of spike-specific TCRs go after unmutated variant regions.

The repertoire was sequenced with immunoSEQ multiplex PCR; TCRdb's copy has only in-frame clones and lacks some. The data show some 100,000 clones, approximately 90% seen once. The receptor was isolated from an adult in good health. The specimen comprised peripheral blood, sampled on day 0 of AZD1222 vaccination. The chain couples TRBV7-3 to TRBJ2-3, with 12 bases that match TRBD2. The CDR3 nucleotides are TGTGCCAGCAGCTTAAACGCCGGGACTAGCGGGCGTAGCACAGATACGCAGTATTTT. Its translation: CASSLNAGTSGRSTDTQYF. The whole variable domain, filled in from reference TRBV7-3 and TRBJ2-3, reads GAGVSQTPSNKVTEKGKYVELRCDPISGHTALYWYRQSLGQGPEFLIYFQGTGAADDSGLPNDRFFAVRPEGSVSTLKIQRTERGDSAVYLCASSLNAGTSGRSTDTQYFGPGTRLTVL.